These T cell receptor beta chains were read from a single sample in a study of PD-1 blockade in classical Hodgkin lymphoma. The table came from immunoSEQ multiplex PCR; TCRdb's copy has only in-frame clones and leaves some out. Of more than 45,000 clones in the sample, approximately 90% were seen once. The sample in question was peripheral blood mononuclear cells (PBMCs), obtained before the second cycle of nivolumab. The receptors stem from a human donor with classical Hodgkin lymphoma. Each CDR3 is given without its conserved first and last residue.

16,TRBV25-1,ASSEFRSGGSWWNEQF
12,TRBV10-2,ASSDRTDFYGYT
12,TRBV7-7,ASRGGQGTGTIY
13,TRBV15,ATSRAHRGNQPQH
14,TRBV30,AWSSPRESLLYEQY
10,TRBV28,ASVWGDNEQF
16,TRBV7-9,ASSFSTTGLGEGYEQF
12,TRBV7-9,ASSSPGQGNIQY
18,TRBV7-6,ASSPHIGQSFTSSYNEQF
19,TRBV21-1,ASSKGGTGEDIIVPGNTIY
10,TRBV7-2,ASSLDGREQY
11,TRBV28,ASIGPSFYEQY
13,TRBV6-1,ASSLRQGASNEQY
10,TRBV6-6,ASSQDRQEQY
15,TRBV27,ASSLTRTGTLYTEAF